The 32 T cell receptor beta chains in this list originate from one sample, sequenced in a study of cytomegalovirus exposure and HLA in healthy donors. PCR used 60 Vbeta primers and 13 Jbeta primers. Sequencing used immunoSEQ multiplex PCR; TCRdb keeps in-frame clones, though not all of them. The listing records fewer than 85,000 clones. The material sequenced was PBMCs. The receptors derive from a female donor in good health and CMV-seropositive.

V is TRBV6-6 and J is TRBJ1-1; TRBD1 agrees at 7 bases. After removal of 6 bases from V and 9 bases from J, the junction contained 16 bases not matched to a gene. Germline V gene sequence: CDR1 MNHNY, CDR2 SVGAGI (reference sequence). The length of the CDR3 is 15 residues. The CDR3 coding sequence is TGTGCCAGCAGCCAGGTCCAAGGGGGCTCCTTCAAAGCTTTCTTT. Protein: CASSQVQGGSFKAFF.

The chain couples TRBV11-2 to TRBJ1-3, with 7 positions matching TRBD1. With V trimmed by 5 bases and J by 0 bases, 7 bases remained unmatched. CDR1 and CDR2 (germline): SGHAT, FQNNGV. This CDR3 region has 16 residues. DNA for the CDR3: TGTGCCAGCAGCCTGGGACAGCCTCTCTCTGGAAACACCATATATTTT. Amino acid sequence: CASSLGQPLSGNTIYF.

The chain couples TRBV18 to TRBJ2-1; 7 positions match TRBD2. Germline CDR1 and CDR2: KGHSH and LQKENI. This CDR3 region has 14 residues. V gave up 3 bases and J gave up 4 bases; unmatched junction bases: 3. The CDR3 loop reads CASSPGLIYNEQFF. For the CDR3, the DNA is TGTGCCAGCTCACCGGGACTAATTTACAATGAGCAGTTCTTC.

The chain uses TRBV5-1 and TRBJ2-3; 11 positions agree with TRBD2. The CDR3 spans 16 residues. The germline V gene has CDR1 SGHRS and CDR2 YFSETQ. Germline trimming cut 1 base from V and 5 bases from J; bases unmatched to any gene: 6. CDR3 DNA: TGCGCCAGCAGCTTGTCGGTTAGCGGGGGGGGAGATACGCAGTATTTT. This sequence encodes CASSLSVSGGGDTQYF.

CDR3 sequence reads: CASSLEGAGGPYNEQFF. CDR3 nucleotide sequence: TGTGCCAGCAGCTTAGAGGGGGCGGGAGGGCCCTACAATGAGCAGTTCTTC. The J gene is TRBJ2-1, the V gene TRBV7-2, with TRBD2 identical over 9 bases. Germline trimming cut 1 base from V and 2 bases from J; bases unmatched to any gene: 6. The CDR3 is 17 amino acids. Germline V gene lookup returns CDR1 SGHTA and CDR2 FQGNSA.

The chain couples TRBV2 to TRBJ2-3; D not certain. This CDR3 is 13 amino acids long. With 4 bases removed from V and 2 bases from J, the gap between germline ends came to 7 bases. Germline V gene data show CDR1 as SNHLY and CDR2 as FYNNEI. For the CDR3, the DNA is TGTGCCAGCAGTGGAGGAAACACAGATACGCAGTATTTT. Protein sequence: CASSGGNTDTQYF.

The rearrangement joins TRBV7-9 to TRBJ2-3; tentatively, D is TRBD2 (6 bases). Germline lookup yields CDR1 SEHNR and CDR2 FQNEAQ (reference sequence). This CDR3 has 15 amino acids. The germline V and J ends were trimmed by 5 bases and 4 bases, with 16 bases remaining between them. CDR3 nucleotide sequence: TGTGCCAGCAGCCAACCCGGGACTCCTCCAGATACGCAGTATTTT. Translation gives CASSQPGTPPDTQYF.

The rearrangement uses TRBV18 and TRBJ2-2; 8 bases match TRBD1. The CDR3 covers 16 residues. V shed 0 bases, J shed 0 bases, and the junction held 0 bases outside the gene matches. In germline, CDR1 is KGHSH, CDR2 LQKENI. CDR3 in DNA: TGTGCCAGCTCACCACCACAGGGGGCGAACACCGGGGAGCTGTTTTTT. Translated, it gives CASSPPQGANTGELFF. The full variable domain, rest sourced from reference TRBV18 and TRBJ2-2, is NAGVMQNPRHLVRRRGQEARLRCSPMKGHSHVYWYRQLPEEGLKFMVYLQKENIIDESGMPKERFSAEFPKEGPSILRIQQVVRGDSAAYFCASSPPQGANTGELFFGEGSRLTVL.

The chain couples TRBV7-2 to TRBJ1-1; TRBD1 might be the D (5 bases). The V and J ends lost 5 bases and 4 bases respectively, with 14 bases between them. CDR1 and CDR2 from the germline V gene are SGHTA and FQGNSA. This CDR3 has 14 residues. CDR3 DNA sequence: TGTGCCAGCAGCCCACGGACCGGGGGCACTGAAGCTTTCTTT. Its translation is CASSPRTGGTEAFF.

This rearrangement joins TRBV6-5 to TRBJ2-7, with 7 bases matching TRBD1. The trim removed 0 bases at V and 2 bases at J, leaving 7 bases unmatched. Looked up from germline, CDR1 is MNHEY and CDR2 is SVGAGI. The CDR3 contains 16 residues. Written as DNA, the CDR3 is TGTGCCAGCAGTTACTCGTTAGGGCAGGGGGCCTACGAGCAGTACTTC. This gives the protein CASSYSLGQGAYEQYF.

The chain uses TRBV4-2 and TRBJ2-7; 8 bases are shared with TRBD2. Germline lookup yields CDR1 LGHNA and CDR2 YNFKEQ. Trimming cost V 0 bases and J 7 bases; bases outside gene matches: 5. The CDR3 runs to 14 residues. The DNA of the CDR3 is TGTGCCAGCAGCCAAGATGGGACTAGGGTTGAGCAGTACTTC. It codes for CASSQDGTRVEQYF.

This sequence joins TRBV14 and TRBJ2-7; 10 bases align to TRBD2. This CDR3 is built from 16 residues. The V segment lost 4 bases and the J segment 6 bases; nucleotides outside the gene matches: 12. The germline V gene encodes CDR1 SGHDN and CDR2 FVKESK. The CDR3 here is CASSPSGGGSNFEQYF. The CDR3 nucleotides read TGTGCCAGCAGCCCTAGCGGGGGAGGTTCTAACTTCGAGCAGTACTTC.

The CDR3 sequence: CASSNQQGLYEQYF. In DNA, the CDR3 is TGTGCCAGCAGCAACCAACAGGGGTTGTACGAGCAGTACTTC. V is TRBV7-9 and J is TRBJ2-7, with 7 bases identical to TRBD1. Per germline, CDR1 SEHNR and CDR2 FQNEAQ (reference sequence). Germline trimming cut 5 bases from V and 4 bases from J; bases unmatched to any gene: 8. There are 14 residues in the CDR3.

The chain couples TRBV7-9 to TRBJ1-2, with 7 bases lining up with TRBD1. V was clipped by 5 bases and J by 4 bases; unmatched bases: 7. CDR3 size: 14 residues. Germline assignment: CDR1 SEHNR and CDR2 FQNEAQ (reference sequence). CDR3 DNA: TGTGCCAGCAGCCAAGAGGGGGCCGGCTATGGCTACACCTTC. It codes for CASSQEGAGYGYTF.

The V gene is TRBV19, the J gene TRBJ1-2; 8 positions match TRBD1. The germline V gene encodes CDR1 LNHDA and CDR2 SQIVND (reference sequence). Trimming took 5 bases from V and 4 from J; bases not matched to a gene: 6. The CDR3 has 14 residues. The CDR3 sequence: CASSRTGSPYGYTF. CDR3 sequence (DNA): TGTGCCAGTAGTCGGACAGGGAGCCCCTATGGCTACACCTTC.

The CDR3 spells CASSSYRSGYTF. Here the CDR3 DNA reads TGTGCCAGTAGTTCGTACAGGTCTGGCTACACCTTC. V gene TRBV19 combines with J gene TRBJ1-2; a weak D match, TRBD1 (5 bases). The germline V gene has CDR1 LNHDA and CDR2 SQIVND (reference sequence). CDR3 length equals 12 residues. Trimming left V 5 bases short and J 7 bases short, with 11 bases between.

The rearrangement uses TRBV28 and TRBJ2-3, with 9 bases lining up with TRBD2. CDR1 and CDR2 (germline): MDHEN, SYDVKM. CDR3 size: 14 residues. V was pared by 7 bases and J by 8 bases, with 10 bases of the junction left unmatched. CDR3 bases: TGTGCCAGCACCTTAGCGGGAGTGGGGGGTACGCAGTATTTT. Its translation is CASTLAGVGGTQYF.

Note on this clone: This same CDR3 is encoded by further DNA sequences in the sample. The chain is built from TRBV18 and TRBJ2-5, with 11 nucleotides matching TRBD1. Germline V gene data show CDR1 as KGHSH and CDR2 as LQKENI. This CDR3 contains 15 residues. V lost 0 bases and J lost 4; bases outside the gene matches: 1. The CDR3 region is CASSPPGQGGETQYF. In DNA form, the CDR3 reads TGTGCCAGCTCACCACCGGGACAGGGGGGAGAGACCCAGTACTTC.

The V call is TRBV4-1, the J call TRBJ1-5; 8 positions match TRBD1. The CDR3 is 15 amino acids. Trimming at V came to 5 bases and at J to 1 base, leaving 4 bases not matched to a gene. Germline CDR1 and CDR2: MGHRA and YSYEKL. CDR3 DNA: TGCGCCAGCAGCATCAGGGGGCAAAGCAATCAGCCCCAGCATTTT. This encodes CASSIRGQSNQPQHF.

The chain is built from TRBV6-4 and TRBJ1-5; 9 nucleotides align to TRBD1. V was clipped by 6 bases and J by 1 base; unmatched bases: 4. This CDR3 has 15 amino acids. The germline V gene encodes CDR1 MRHNA and CDR2 SNTAGT. The CDR3: CASRPDRGSNQPQHF. The CDR3, as DNA: TGTGCCAGCAGACCAGACAGGGGGAGCAATCAGCCCCAGCATTTT.

Comments on this clone: The junction shows a germline mismatch at one end, possibly a read error. This chain connects TRBV27 to TRBJ2-3; 8 bases map to TRBD2. This CDR3 contains 14 residues. The germline V gene encodes CDR1 MNHEY and CDR2 SMNVEV (reference sequence). The CDR3 loop is CASSSAGARDKQYF. The CDR3 DNA reads as TGTGCCAGCAGCTCAGCGGGAGCAAGAGATAAGCAGTATTTT.

The rearrangement uses TRBV11-1 and TRBJ1-1; no firm D call. The germline CDR1 and CDR2 sequences are SGHAT and FQDESV (reference sequence). V was shortened by 8 bases and J by 1 base, with 11 bases between the two germline ends. This CDR3 is 13 amino acids long. The CDR3 DNA sequence: TGTGCCAGCGGACTCGTCAGGAACACTGAAGCTTTCTTT. Translated: CASGLVRNTEAFF.

The CDR3 DNA reads TGCGCCAGCAGCCCGCAGGGGCTTGACAATGAGCAGTTCTTC. Amino acid sequence: CASSPQGLDNEQFF. This chain links TRBV4-1 with TRBJ2-1; TRBD1 might be the D (6 bases). Per germline, CDR1 MGHRA and CDR2 YSYEKL. The V and J ends lost 4 bases and 5 bases respectively, with 12 bases between them. The CDR3 is made up of 14 amino acids.

The V and J genes are TRBV11-3 and TRBJ1-1; maybe TRBD1 (6 bases). Germline V gene data show CDR1 as SGHNT and CDR2 as YENEEA. CDR3 length equals 14 residues. The V and J ends lost 7 bases and 4 bases respectively, with 16 bases between them. For the CDR3, the DNA is TGTGCCAGCACCGCCCGGGGGGGGCCCACTGAAGCTTTCTTT. It yields the protein CASTARGGPTEAFF. The variable domain in full, completed from reference TRBV11-3 and TRBJ1-1, reads EAGVVQSPRYKIIEKKQPVAFWCNPISGHNTLYWYLQNLGQGPELLIRYENEEAVDDSQLPKDRFSAERLKGVDSTLKIQPAELGDSAVYLCASTARGGPTEAFFGQGTRLTVV.

The chain links TRBV19 to TRBJ1-2, with a tentative D call TRBD1 (5 bases). Germline V gene lookup returns CDR1 LNHDA and CDR2 SQIVND (reference sequence). The V and J ends lost 4 bases and 0 bases respectively, with 9 bases between them. The CDR3 length is 14 residues. The CDR3 DNA reads TGTGCCAGTAGTACCGGACATTCTAACTATGGCTACACCTTC. It codes for CASSTGHSNYGYTF.

This chain links TRBV6-5 with TRBJ1-5; no clear D gene. Trimming removed 5 bases at V and 0 bases at J, with 8 bases between. The CDR3 is 14 amino acids. CDR1 and CDR2 from the germline V gene are MNHEY and SVGAGI. The CDR3 loop is CASSQTSSNQPQHF. As DNA, the CDR3 is TGTGCCAGCAGTCAGACAAGTAGCAATCAGCCCCAGCATTTT.

This chain connects TRBV6-5 to TRBJ1-1, with D possibly TRBD1 on 5 matching bases. V lost 4 bases and J lost 0, with 6 bases in between. This CDR3 has 13 residues. The germline gives CDR1 MNHEY, CDR2 SVGAGI. The DNA of the CDR3 is TGTGCCAGCAGTTCCAGGGTGAACACTGAAGCTTTCTTT. This translates into CASSSRVNTEAFF.

CDR3 nucleotides: TGCGCCAGCAGCCAAGATCGGACAGGGGTGAGGGAGCAGTACTTC. This sequence encodes CASSQDRTGVREQYF. V and J are TRBV4-3 and TRBJ2-7; 9 bases are a match to TRBD1. The CDR3 length is 15 residues. V shed 0 bases, J shed 7 bases, and the junction held 7 bases outside the gene matches. The V gene's germline CDR1 is LGHNA and CDR2 YSLEER.

V gene TRBV18 combines with J gene TRBJ1-4; no clear D gene. The germline gives CDR1 KGHSH, CDR2 LQKENI. The V end was cut by 1 base, the J end by 8 bases, with 5 bases between. There are 12 residues in the CDR3. The CDR3 is CASSPRAEKLFF. CDR3 bases: TGTGCCAGCTCACCACGAGCGGAAAAACTGTTTTTT.

This sequence joins TRBV19 and TRBJ2-7; D is unresolved. The CDR3 runs to 13 residues. Germline CDR1 LNHDA, CDR2 SQIVND (reference sequence). The germline V and J ends were trimmed by 5 bases and 3 bases, with 11 bases remaining between them. CDR3 region: CASSPTLYYEQYF. For the CDR3, the DNA is TGTGCCAGTAGTCCGACTCTCTACTACGAGCAGTACTTC.

The rearrangement joins TRBV18 to TRBJ1-2, with 10 bases aligning to TRBD1. The V gene end was trimmed by 4 bases and the J gene end by 3 bases; junction bases not matched to a gene: 8. The CDR3 extends over 16 amino acids. Germline V lookup: CDR1 KGHSH, CDR2 LQKENI. This chain's CDR3 is CASSLRQGATDYGYTF. The CDR3 nucleotides are TGTGCCAGCTCACTTAGACAGGGGGCTACCGACTATGGCTACACCTTC.

CDR3 sequence reads: CASSLNAGYEQYF. In DNA form, the CDR3 reads TGTGCCAGCAGCTTAAACGCGGGCTACGAGCAGTACTTC. The rearrangement joins TRBV7-2 to TRBJ2-7, with a possible D match to TRBD2 (5 bases). Trimming cost V 2 bases and J 3 bases, with 8 bases left between them. The CDR3 covers 13 residues. Per germline, CDR1 SGHTA and CDR2 FQGNSA.